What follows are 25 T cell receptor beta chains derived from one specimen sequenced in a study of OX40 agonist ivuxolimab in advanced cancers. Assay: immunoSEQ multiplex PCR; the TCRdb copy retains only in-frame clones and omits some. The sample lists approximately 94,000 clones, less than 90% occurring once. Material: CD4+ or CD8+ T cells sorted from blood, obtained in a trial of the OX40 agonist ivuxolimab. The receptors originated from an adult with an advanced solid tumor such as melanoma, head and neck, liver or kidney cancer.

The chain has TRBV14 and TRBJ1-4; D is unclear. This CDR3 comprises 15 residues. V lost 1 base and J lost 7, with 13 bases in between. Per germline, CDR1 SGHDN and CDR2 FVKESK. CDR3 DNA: TGTGCCAGCAGCCAAGCCCGGCCAGGCCGTGAAAAACTGTTTTTT. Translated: CASSQARPGREKLFF.

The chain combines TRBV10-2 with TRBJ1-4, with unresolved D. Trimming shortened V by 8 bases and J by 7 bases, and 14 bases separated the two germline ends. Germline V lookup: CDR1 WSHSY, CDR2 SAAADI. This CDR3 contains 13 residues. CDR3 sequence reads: CASRTPGSEKLFF. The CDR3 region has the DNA TGCGCCAGCCGGACGCCGGGGTCTGAAAAACTGTTTTTT.

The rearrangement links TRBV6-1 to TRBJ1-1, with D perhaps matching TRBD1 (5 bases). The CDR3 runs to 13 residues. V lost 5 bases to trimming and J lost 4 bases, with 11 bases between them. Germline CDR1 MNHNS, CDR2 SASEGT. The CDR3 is CASSSQGPTEAFF. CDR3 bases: TGTGCCAGCAGTTCCCAGGGCCCCACTGAAGCTTTCTTT.

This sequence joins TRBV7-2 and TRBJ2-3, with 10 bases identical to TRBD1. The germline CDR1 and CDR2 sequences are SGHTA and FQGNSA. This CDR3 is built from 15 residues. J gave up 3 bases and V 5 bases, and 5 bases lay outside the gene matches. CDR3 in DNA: TGTGCCAGCAGCCGTGGACAGGGGGATACAGATACGCAGTATTTT. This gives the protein CASSRGQGDTDTQYF.

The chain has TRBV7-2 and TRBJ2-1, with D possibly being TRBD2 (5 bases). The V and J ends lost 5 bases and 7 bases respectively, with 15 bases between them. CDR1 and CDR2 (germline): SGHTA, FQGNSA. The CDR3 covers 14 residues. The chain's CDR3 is CASSLGYPGNEQFF. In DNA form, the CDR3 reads TGTGCCAGCAGCCTAGGATACCCGGGAAATGAGCAGTTCTTC.

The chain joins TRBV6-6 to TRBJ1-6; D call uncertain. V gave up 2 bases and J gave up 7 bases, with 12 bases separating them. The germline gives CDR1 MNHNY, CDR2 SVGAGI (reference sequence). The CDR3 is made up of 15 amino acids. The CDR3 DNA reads TGTGCCAGCAGTTACACCGACAAGAAGAATTCACCCCTCCACTTT. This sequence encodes CASSYTDKKNSPLHF.

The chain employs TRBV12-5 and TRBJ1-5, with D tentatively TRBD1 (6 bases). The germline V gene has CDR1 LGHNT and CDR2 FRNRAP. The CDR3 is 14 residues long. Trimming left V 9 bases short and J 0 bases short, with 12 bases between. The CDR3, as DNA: TGTGCTAGCTCCCGGGACATTAGCAATCAGCCCCAGCATTTT. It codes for CASSRDISNQPQHF. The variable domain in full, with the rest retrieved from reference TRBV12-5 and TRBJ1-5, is DARVTQTPRHKVTEMGQEVTMRCQPILGHNTVFWYRQTMMQGLELLAYFRNRAPLDDSGMPKDRFSAEMPDATLATLKIQPSEPRDSAVYFCASSRDISNQPQHFGDGTRLSIL.

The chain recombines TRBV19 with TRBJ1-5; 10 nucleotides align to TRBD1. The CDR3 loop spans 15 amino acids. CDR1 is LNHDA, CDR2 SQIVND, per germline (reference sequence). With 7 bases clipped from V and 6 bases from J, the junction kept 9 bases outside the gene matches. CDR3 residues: CASMPGQGGIQPQHF. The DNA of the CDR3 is TGTGCCAGTATGCCCGGACAGGGGGGAATTCAGCCCCAGCATTTT.

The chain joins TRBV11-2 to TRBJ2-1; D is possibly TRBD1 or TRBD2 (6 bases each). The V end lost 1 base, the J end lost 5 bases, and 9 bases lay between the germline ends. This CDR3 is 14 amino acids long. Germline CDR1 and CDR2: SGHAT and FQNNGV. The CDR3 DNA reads TGTGCCAGCAGCTTAGGGGGGGCGGACAATGAGCAGTTCTTC. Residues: CASSLGGADNEQFF.

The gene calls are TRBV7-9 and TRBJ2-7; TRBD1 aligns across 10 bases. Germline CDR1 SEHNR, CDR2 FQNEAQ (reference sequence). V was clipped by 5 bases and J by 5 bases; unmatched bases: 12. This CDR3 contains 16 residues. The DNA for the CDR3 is TGTGCCAGCAGCCAGTATACCGGGACAGGGGTCGACGAGCAGTACTTC. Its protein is CASSQYTGTGVDEQYF.

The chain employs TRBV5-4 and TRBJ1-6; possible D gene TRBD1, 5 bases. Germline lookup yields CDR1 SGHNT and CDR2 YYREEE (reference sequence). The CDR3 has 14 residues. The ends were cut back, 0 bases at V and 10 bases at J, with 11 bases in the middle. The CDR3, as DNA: TGTGCCAGCAGCTTGGCCAGGGTTGGGTCACCCCTCCACTTT. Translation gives CASSLARVGSPLHF.

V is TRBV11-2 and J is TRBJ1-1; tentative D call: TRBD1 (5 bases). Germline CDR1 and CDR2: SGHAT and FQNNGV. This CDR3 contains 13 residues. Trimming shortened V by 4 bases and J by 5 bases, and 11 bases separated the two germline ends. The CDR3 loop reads CASSSGVRTEAFF. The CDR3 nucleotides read TGTGCCAGCAGCTCGGGGGTGAGGACTGAAGCTTTCTTT.

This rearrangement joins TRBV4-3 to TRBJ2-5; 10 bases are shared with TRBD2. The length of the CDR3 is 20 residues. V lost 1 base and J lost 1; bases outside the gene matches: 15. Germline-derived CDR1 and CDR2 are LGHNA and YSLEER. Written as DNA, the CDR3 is TGCGCCAGCAGCCAAGGGAATAGCGGGGGGTCACCATCGTTCCAAGAGACCCAGTACTTC. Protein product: CASSQGNSGGSPSFQETQYF.

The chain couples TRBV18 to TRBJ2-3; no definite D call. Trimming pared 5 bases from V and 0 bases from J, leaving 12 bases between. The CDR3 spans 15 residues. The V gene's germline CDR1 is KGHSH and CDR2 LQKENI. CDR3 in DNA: TGTGCCAGCTCATCCGGGCCGAGAAGCACAGATACGCAGTATTTT. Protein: CASSSGPRSTDTQYF.

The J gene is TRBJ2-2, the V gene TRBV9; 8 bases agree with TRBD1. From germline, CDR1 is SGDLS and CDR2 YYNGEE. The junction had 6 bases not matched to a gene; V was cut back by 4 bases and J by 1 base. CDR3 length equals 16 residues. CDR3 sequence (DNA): TGTGCCAGCAGCCGCAATGACAGGGGGAACACCGGGGAGCTGTTTTTT. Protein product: CASSRNDRGNTGELFF.

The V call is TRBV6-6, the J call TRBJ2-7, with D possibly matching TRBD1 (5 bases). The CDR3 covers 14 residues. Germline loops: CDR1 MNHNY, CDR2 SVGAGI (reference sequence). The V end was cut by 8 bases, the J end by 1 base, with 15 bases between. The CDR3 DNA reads TGTGCCAGCGCACAGGCCTTTCTTTCCTACGAGCAGTACGTC. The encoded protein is CASAQAFLSYEQYV.

The DNA of the CDR3 is TGTGCCAGCAGTCCGGGGGGCGGGTCCTACAATGAGCAGTTCTTC. Its translation is CASSPGGGSYNEQFF. This chain connects TRBV4-2 to TRBJ2-1; perhaps TRBD2 as D (7 bases). Germline V gene sequence: CDR1 LGHNA, CDR2 YNFKEQ. CDR3 length equals 15 residues. With 6 bases removed from V and 1 base from J, the gap between germline ends came to 13 bases.

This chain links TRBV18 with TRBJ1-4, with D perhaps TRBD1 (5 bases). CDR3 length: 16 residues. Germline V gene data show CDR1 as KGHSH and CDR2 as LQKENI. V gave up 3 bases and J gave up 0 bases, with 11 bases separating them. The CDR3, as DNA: TGTGCCAGCTCACCGTTTGGGGGATCAACTAATGAAAAACTGTTTTTT. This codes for CASSPFGGSTNEKLFF.

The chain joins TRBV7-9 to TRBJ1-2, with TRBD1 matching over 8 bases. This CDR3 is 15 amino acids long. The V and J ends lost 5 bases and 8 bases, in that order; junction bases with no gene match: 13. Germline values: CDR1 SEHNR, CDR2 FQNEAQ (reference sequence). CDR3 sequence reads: CASSAATRGLGGYTF. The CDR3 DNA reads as TGTGCCAGCAGCGCGGCAACCAGGGGGCTCGGAGGCTACACCTTC. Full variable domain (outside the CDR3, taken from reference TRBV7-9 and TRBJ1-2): DTGVSQNPRHKITKRGQNVTFRCDPISEHNRLYWYRQTLGQGPEFLTYFQNEAQLEKSRLLSDRFSAERPKGSFSTLEIQRTEQGDSAMYLCASSAATRGLGGYTFGSGTRLTVV.

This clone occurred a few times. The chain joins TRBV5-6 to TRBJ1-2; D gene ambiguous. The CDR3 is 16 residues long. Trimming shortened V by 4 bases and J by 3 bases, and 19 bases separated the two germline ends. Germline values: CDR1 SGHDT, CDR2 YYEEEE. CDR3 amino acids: CASSREDAPIDYGYTF. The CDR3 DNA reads TGTGCCAGCAGCCGTGAGGACGCTCCGATCGACTATGGCTACACCTTC.

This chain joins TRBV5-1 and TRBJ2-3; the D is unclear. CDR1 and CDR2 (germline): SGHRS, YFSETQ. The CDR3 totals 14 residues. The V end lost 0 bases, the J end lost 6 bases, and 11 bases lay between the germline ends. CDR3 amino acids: CASSLGGPEDTQYF. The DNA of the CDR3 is TGCGCCAGCAGCTTGGGAGGCCCCGAGGATACGCAGTATTTT.

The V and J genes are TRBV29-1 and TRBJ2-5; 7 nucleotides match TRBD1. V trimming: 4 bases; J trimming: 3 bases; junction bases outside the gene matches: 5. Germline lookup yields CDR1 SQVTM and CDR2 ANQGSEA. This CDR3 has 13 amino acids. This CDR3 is CSVAVTGKETQYF. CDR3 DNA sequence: TGCAGCGTTGCCGTGACAGGGAAAGAGACCCAGTACTTC.

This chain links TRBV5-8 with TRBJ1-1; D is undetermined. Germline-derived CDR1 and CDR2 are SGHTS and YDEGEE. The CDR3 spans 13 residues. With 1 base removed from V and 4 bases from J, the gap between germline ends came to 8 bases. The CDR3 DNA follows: TGTGCCAGCAGCTTGTTAGGGAGCACTGAAGCTTTCTTT. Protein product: CASSLLGSTEAFF.

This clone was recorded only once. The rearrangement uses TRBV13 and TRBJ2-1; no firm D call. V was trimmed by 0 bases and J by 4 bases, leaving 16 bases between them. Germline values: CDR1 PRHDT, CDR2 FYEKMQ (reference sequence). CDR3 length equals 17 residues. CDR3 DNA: TGTGCCAGCAGCTTAGGGGCGTCGTCCGGCCTTTACAATGAGCAGTTCTTC. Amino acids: CASSLGASSGLYNEQFF.

The CDR3, as DNA: TGTGCCAGCAGCTTAGATGCAGGGGGCACTGAAGCTTTCTTT. It specifies CASSLDAGGTEAFF. V is TRBV11-2 and J is TRBJ1-1, with 7 bases fitting TRBD1. V shed 0 bases and J 4 bases; nucleotides not matched to a gene: 2. CDR1 and CDR2 (germline): SGHAT, FQNNGV. The CDR3 is made up of 14 amino acids.